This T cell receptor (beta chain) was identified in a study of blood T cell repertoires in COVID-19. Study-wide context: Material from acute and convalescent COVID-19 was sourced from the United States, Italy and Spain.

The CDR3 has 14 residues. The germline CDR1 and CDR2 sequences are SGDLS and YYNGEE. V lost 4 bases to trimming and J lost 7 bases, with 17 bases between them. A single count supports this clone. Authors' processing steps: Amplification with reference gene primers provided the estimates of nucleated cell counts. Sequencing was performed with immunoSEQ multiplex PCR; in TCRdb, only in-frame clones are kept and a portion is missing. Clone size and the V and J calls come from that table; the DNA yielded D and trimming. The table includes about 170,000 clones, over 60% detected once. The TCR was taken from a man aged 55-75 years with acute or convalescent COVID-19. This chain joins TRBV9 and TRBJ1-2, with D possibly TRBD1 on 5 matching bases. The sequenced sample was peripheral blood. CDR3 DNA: TGTGCCAGCAGCACTCCAGGGATTAGCGGTGGCTACACCTTC. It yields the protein CASSTPGISGGYTF.